Sequencing of this T cell receptor beta chain was carried out in a study of blood T cells in healthy people across ages. Whole-study findings and limits: Estimates of diversity drawn from one million T cells were considered underestimates.

Next came a second PCR, run for about 7 to 12 cycles, which used a sample-barcoded 5' primer along with a J-beta primer mix. With 12 random nucleotides, a template-switch adaptor tagged each individual cDNA molecule. Each CDR3 protein gets one entry after TCRdb re-called the 5' RACE reads with MiXCR. The repertoire consists of about 1.4 million distinct CDR3 sequences, with roughly 60% occurring once and the leading ten covering roughly 7%. The extraction recovered at least 5.5 micrograms of total RNA per sample. Notes on this clonotype: Its target is not known.

This CDR3 is built from 13 residues. Germline CDR1 DFQATT, CDR2 SNEGSKA (reference sequence). V was clipped by 5 bases and J by 6 bases, with 11 bases between them. Sequencing was carried out using blood. V and J are TRBV20-1 and TRBJ1-6, with a possible D match to TRBD1 (5 bases). The clonotype comes from a man younger than 35 in good health. CDR3 loop: CSAVRDPNSPLHF. The CDR3 DNA sequence: TGCAGTGCTGTCCGGGACCCTAATTCACCCCTCCACTTT.